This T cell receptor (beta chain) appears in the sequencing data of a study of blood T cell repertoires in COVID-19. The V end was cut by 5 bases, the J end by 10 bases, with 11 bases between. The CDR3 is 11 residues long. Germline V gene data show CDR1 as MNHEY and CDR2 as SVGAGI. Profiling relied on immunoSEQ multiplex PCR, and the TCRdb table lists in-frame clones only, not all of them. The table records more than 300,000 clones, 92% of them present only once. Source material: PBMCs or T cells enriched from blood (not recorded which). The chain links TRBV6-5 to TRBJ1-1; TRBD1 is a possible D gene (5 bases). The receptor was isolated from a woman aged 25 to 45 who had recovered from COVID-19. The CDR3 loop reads CASSRDSLAFF. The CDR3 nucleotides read TGTGCCAGCAGTCGGGACTCCCTAGCTTTCTTT.